The 14 T cell receptor beta chains listed next were all sequenced from one sample in a study of response to subunit inactivated influenza vaccine. TCRdb redid the calling of the RT-PCR reads with MiXCR, one entry per CDR3 protein. The repertoire includes about 500,000 distinct CDR3 sequences, 16% of them detected once, and roughly 3.1% sits in the top ten. The input for sequencing was CD4+ T cells sorted from PBMCs, taken around 25 months after vaccination. The receptors here all came from a man between 50 and 70 years old who received an inactivated influenza vaccine.

The V and J genes are TRBV18 and TRBJ2-2; D is uncertain. The CDR3 spans 14 residues. Germline assignment: CDR1 KGHSH and CDR2 LQKENI. Trimming left V 4 bases short and J 2 bases short, with 8 bases between. The CDR3 coding sequence is TGTGCCAGCTCACTAGACATAAACACCGGGGAGCTGTTTTTT. This translates into CASSLDINTGELFF.

This chain joins TRBV20-1 and TRBJ2-3, with 8 bases fitting TRBD2. Germline V CDR1 and CDR2: DFQATT, SNEGSKA (reference sequence). Germline trimming cut 5 bases from V and 3 bases from J; bases unmatched to any gene: 4. The CDR3 is made up of 13 amino acids. CDR3 protein: CSAASGWTDTQYF. DNA for the CDR3: TGCAGTGCTGCTAGCGGGTGGACAGATACGCAGTATTTT.

At least ten counts were recorded for this clonotype. The chain joins TRBV30 to TRBJ2-1; TRBD2 agrees at 7 bases. The CDR3 loop spans 15 amino acids. J was trimmed by 0 bases and V by 6 bases; bases with no gene match: 8. Germline V gives CDR1 GTSNPN, CDR2 SVGIG (reference sequence). In nucleotides, the CDR3 is TGTGCCTGTAAGCGGGGCCCCTCCTCCTACAATGAGCAGTTCTTC. Residues: CACKRGPSSYNEQFF.

This clonotype has just a few counts. The gene calls are TRBV12-3 or TRBV12-4 and TRBJ2-3, with TRBD2 matching 7 bases. V shed 7 bases, J shed 0 bases, and the junction held 4 bases outside the gene matches. The CDR3 totals 14 residues. Here the CDR3 DNA reads TGTGCCAGCAAAAGCGGGATTAGCACAGATACGCAGTATTTT. Protein sequence: CASKSGISTDTQYF.

This clonotype was picked up many times. This sequence joins TRBV6-1 and TRBJ2-6; D is ambiguous. Germline V CDR1 and CDR2: MNHNS, SASEGT. The CDR3 is 13 residues long. The V end was cut by 6 bases, the J end by 0 bases, with 3 bases between. The CDR3 sequence: CASRPSGANVLTF. In DNA, the CDR3 is TGTGCCAGCAGACCCTCTGGGGCCAACGTCCTGACTTTC.

This clonotype has only a few counts. The chain couples TRBV4-2 to TRBJ1-3; D unresolved. CDR3 size: 16 residues. The ends were cut back, 0 bases at V and 4 bases at J, with 13 bases in the middle. Germline CDR1 and CDR2: LGHNA and YNFKEQ. The CDR3 here is CASSQDWVIAGNTIYF. For the CDR3, the DNA is TGTGCCAGCAGCCAAGATTGGGTGATCGCAGGAAACACCATATATTTT.

This clonotype has more than one count but fewer than ten. V usage is TRBV6-1 and J usage is TRBJ2-1; D is unclear. Germline-derived CDR1 and CDR2 are MNHNS and SASEGT. The CDR3 is made up of 12 amino acids. The V gene lost 3 bases and the J gene lost 4 bases, with 4 bases spanning the gap. The CDR3 is CASSERYNEQFF. The CDR3, as DNA: TGTGCCAGCAGTGAGCGGTACAATGAGCAGTTCTTC.

This clonotype was counted only a few times. J is TRBJ2-2 and V is TRBV4-2; D not certain. The CDR3 loop spans 15 amino acids. V was shortened by 0 bases and J by 0 bases, with 5 bases between the two germline ends. From germline, CDR1 is LGHNA and CDR2 YNFKEQ. The CDR3 DNA reads as TGTGCCAGCAGCCAAGATCGACCGAACACCGGGGAGCTGTTTTTT. As protein: CASSQDRPNTGELFF.

This clonotype was seen more than once but under ten times. The CDR3: CASSYTRTGGFEQYF. The DNA for the CDR3 is TGTGCCAGCAGTTACACCCGGACAGGCGGATTCGAGCAGTACTTC. The rearrangement joins TRBV6-5 to TRBJ2-7, with TRBD1 matching 7 bases. Germline V gene sequence: CDR1 MNHEY, CDR2 SVGAGI. V lost 2 bases to trimming and J lost 6 bases; unmatched junction nucleotides: 10. The CDR3 contains 15 residues.

This clonotype was seen a few times. This chain connects TRBV14 to TRBJ2-1, with 10 nucleotides matching TRBD2. V lost 3 bases and J lost 6; bases outside the gene matches: 2. The CDR3 has 14 residues. Germline V gene lookup returns CDR1 SGHDN and CDR2 FVKESK. This CDR3 reads CASSHGLAANEQFF. The DNA of the CDR3 is TGTGCCAGCAGCCACGGACTAGCGGCCAATGAGCAGTTCTTC.

This clonotype was counted between two and nine times. The chain uses TRBV10-3 and TRBJ1-5; no clear D. V shed 0 bases and J shed 10 bases, with 10 bases lying between them. Germline CDR1 and CDR2: ENHRY and SYGVKD. This CDR3 region has 13 residues. CDR3 residues: CAISESPDAPQHF. The CDR3 nucleotides are TGTGCCATCAGTGAGTCACCCGATGCCCCCCAGCATTTT.

This clonotype was observed a few times. The chain couples TRBV11-1 to TRBJ2-1; 8 bases fit TRBD1. J lost 1 base, V lost 5 bases, and 13 bases had no gene match. This CDR3 is built from 18 residues. CDR1 is SGHAT and CDR2 is FQDESV in the germline V gene (reference sequence). This chain's CDR3 is CASSQPTRTGHSYNEQFF. DNA of the CDR3: TGTGCCAGCAGCCAACCAACCCGGACAGGGCATTCCTACAATGAGCAGTTCTTC.

The table lists this clonotype with a few counts. The chain combines TRBV2 with TRBJ2-3; no definite D call. V lost 6 bases and J lost 0, with 19 bases in between. The CDR3 loop spans 17 amino acids. CDR1 is SNHLY and CDR2 is FYNNEI in the germline V gene. The CDR3 sequence: CASRRRAFGRSTDTQYF. The CDR3 coding sequence is TGTGCCAGCAGGCGACGGGCGTTTGGCAGAAGCACAGATACGCAGTATTTT.

This rearrangement joins TRBV4-1 to TRBJ1-2; D is undetermined. Germline-derived CDR1 and CDR2 are MGHRA and YSYEKL. Deletions cut 0 bases from V and 14 bases from J, with 19 bases between. This CDR3 is 14 amino acids long. The CDR3 DNA is TGCGCCAGCAGCCAAGATAATCTCCGGCCTGTCGGAACCTTC. Amino acids: CASSQDNLRPVGTF.